This paragraph reports one TCR beta chain. Antigen unknown. Germline assignment: CDR1 GTSNPN and CDR2 SVGIG (reference sequence). The CDR3 totals 13 residues. V lost 0 bases and J 4 bases, leaving 9 bases between the germline ends. Repertoires were generated with immunoSEQ multiplex PCR, while TCRdb's copy carries only in-frame clones and drops some. Of about 76,000 clones detected, approximately 88% appear once; the ten largest clones hold under 15%. The data were obtained in a study of OX40 agonist ivuxolimab in advanced cancers. Whole-study findings and limits: Partial responders at 0.1-3.0 mg/kg showed near-lowest clonal expansion. Expanded clones belonging to CD8+ T cells outnumbered, on average, those of CD4+.

The genes are TRBV30 and TRBJ1-1; maybe TRBD1 (5 bases). The sequence derives from an adult with an advanced solid tumor such as melanoma, head and neck, liver or kidney cancer. The specimen was CD4+ or CD8+ T cells sorted from blood, collected in a trial of the OX40 agonist ivuxolimab. The DNA for the CDR3 is TGTGCCTGGAGTGTAGGGGAGGGCACTGAAGCTTTCTTT. Protein sequence: CAWSVGEGTEAFF.